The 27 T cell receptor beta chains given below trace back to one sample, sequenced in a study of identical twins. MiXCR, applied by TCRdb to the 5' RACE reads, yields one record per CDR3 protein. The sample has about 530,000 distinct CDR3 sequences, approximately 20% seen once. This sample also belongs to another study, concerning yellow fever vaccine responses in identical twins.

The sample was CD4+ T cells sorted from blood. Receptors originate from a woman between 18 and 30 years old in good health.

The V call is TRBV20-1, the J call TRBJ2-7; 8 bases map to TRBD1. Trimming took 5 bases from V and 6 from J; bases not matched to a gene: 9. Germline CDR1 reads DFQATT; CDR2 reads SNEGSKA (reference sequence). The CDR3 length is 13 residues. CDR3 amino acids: CSAPRTGTFEQYF. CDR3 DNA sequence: TGCAGTGCTCCCCGGACAGGGACCTTCGAGCAGTACTTC.

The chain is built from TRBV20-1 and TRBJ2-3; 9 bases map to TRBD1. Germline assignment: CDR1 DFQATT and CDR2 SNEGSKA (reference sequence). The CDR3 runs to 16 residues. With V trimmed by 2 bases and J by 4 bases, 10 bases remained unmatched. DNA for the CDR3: TGCAGTGCTAGACAACCTGGGACAGGGTGGTCAGATACGCAGTATTTT. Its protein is CSARQPGTGWSDTQYF.

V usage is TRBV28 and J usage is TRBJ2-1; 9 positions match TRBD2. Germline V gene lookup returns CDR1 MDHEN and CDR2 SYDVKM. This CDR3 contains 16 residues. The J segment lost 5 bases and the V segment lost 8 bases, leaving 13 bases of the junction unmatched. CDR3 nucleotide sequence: TGTGCCAGCTGCCCCCCGACTAGCGGCCTTAACAATGAGCAGTTCTTC. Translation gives CASCPPTSGLNNEQFF.

CDR3 bases: TGTGCCAGCAGCGTAGAGCTTAGCGAAGGTACGCAGTATTTT. Translating it yields CASSVELSEGTQYF. The chain employs TRBV9 and TRBJ2-3; D might be TRBD2 (5 bases). In germline, CDR1 is SGDLS, CDR2 YYNGEE. The CDR3 covers 14 residues. Trimming cost V 0 bases and J 8 bases, with 13 bases left between them.

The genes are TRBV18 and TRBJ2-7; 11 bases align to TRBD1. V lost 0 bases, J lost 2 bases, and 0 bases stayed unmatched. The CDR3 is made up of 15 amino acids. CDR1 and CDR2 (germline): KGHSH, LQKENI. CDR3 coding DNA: TGTGCCAGCTCACCACCGGGACAGGGGGCCTACGAGCAGTACGTC. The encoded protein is CASSPPGQGAYEQYV.

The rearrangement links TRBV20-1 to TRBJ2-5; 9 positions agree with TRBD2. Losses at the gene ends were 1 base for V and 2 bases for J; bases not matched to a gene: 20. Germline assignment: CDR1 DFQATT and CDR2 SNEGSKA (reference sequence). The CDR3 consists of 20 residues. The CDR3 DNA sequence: TGCAGTGCTAGAGCTTCAAATCCGGGACTAGCTTATCGTGGACAAGAGACCCAGTACTTC. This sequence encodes CSARASNPGLAYRGQETQYF.

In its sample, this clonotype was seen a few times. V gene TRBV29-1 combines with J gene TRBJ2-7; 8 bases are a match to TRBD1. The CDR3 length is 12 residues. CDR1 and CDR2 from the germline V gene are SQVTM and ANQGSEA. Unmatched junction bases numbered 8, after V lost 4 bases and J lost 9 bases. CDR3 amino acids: CSVVDRDSRQYV. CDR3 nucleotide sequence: TGCAGCGTTGTGGACAGGGATTCCCGGCAGTACGTC.

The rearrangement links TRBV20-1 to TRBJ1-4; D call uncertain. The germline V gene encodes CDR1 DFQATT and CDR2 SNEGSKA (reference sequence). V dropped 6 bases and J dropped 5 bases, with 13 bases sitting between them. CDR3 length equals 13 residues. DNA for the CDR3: TGCAGTGCCCGCCCGGCACAGAATGAAAAACTGTTTTTT. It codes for CSARPAQNEKLFF.

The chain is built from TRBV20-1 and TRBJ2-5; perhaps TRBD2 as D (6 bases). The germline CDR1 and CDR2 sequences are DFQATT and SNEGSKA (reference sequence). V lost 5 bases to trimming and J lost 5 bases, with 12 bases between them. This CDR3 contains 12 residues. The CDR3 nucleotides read TGCAGTGCTGGGCGGGGCGGGGAGACCCAGTACTTC. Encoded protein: CSAGRGGETQYF.

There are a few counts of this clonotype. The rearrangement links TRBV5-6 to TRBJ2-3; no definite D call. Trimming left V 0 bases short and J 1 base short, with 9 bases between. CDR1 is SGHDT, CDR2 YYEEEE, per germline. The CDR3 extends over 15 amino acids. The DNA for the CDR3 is TGTGCCAGCAGCTTGGTGGGTGCTGGCACAGATACGCAGTATTTT. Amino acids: CASSLVGAGTDTQYF.

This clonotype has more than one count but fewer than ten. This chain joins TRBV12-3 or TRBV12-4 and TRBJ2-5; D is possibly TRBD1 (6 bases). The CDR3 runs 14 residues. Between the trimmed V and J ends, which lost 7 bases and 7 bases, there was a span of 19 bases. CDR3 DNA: TGTGCCAGCAAAGGGGGAACCCACGGAGGGACCCAGTACTTC. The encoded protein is CASKGGTHGGTQYF.

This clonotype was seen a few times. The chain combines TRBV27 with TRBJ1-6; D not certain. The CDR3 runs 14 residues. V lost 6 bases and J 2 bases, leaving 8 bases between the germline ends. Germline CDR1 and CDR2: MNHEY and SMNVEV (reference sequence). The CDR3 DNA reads TGTGCCAGCAGAAGGGATCCCTATAATTCACCCCTCCACTTT. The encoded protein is CASRRDPYNSPLHF.

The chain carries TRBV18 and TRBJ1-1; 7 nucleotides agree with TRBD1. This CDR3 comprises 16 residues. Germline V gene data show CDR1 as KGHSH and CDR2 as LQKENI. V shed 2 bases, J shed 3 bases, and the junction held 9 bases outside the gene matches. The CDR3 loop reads CASSPGVRQGDTEAFF. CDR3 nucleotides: TGTGCCAGCTCACCAGGCGTCAGGCAGGGGGACACTGAAGCTTTCTTT.

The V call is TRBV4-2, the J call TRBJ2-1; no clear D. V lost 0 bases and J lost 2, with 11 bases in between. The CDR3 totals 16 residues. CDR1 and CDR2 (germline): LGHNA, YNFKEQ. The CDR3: CASSQDATGTYNEQFF. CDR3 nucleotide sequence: TGTGCCAGCAGCCAAGATGCGACGGGCACCTACAATGAGCAGTTCTTC.

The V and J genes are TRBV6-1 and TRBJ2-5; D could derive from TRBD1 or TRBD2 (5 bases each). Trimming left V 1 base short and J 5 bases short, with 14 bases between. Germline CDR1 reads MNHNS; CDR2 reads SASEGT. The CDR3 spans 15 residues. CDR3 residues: CASSEGPGLGETQYF. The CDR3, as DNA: TGTGCCAGCAGTGAAGGACCGGGGCTCGGGGAGACCCAGTACTTC.

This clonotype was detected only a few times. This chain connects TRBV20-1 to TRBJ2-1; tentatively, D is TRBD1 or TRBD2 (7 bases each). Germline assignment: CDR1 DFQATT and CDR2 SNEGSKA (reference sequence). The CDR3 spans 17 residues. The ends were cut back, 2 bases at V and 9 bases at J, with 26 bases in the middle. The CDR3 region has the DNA TGCAGTGCTAGAAAGGGTCGTGGGGGGGCCCGGACAGGTGAGCAGTTCTTC. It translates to CSARKGRGGARTGEQFF.

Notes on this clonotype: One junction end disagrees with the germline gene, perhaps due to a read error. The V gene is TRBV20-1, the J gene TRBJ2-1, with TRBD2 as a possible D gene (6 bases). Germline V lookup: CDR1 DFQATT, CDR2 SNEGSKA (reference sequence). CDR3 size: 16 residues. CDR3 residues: CCARALADEIYNEQFF. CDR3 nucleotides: TGCTGTGCTAGAGCCTTAGCGGACGAGATTTACAATGAGCAGTTCTTC.

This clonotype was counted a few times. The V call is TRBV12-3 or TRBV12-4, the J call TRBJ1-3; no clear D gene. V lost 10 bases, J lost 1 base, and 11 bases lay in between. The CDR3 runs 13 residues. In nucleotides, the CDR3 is TGTGCCATCCTTTATCAATCTGGAAACACCATATATTTT. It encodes CAILYQSGNTIYF.

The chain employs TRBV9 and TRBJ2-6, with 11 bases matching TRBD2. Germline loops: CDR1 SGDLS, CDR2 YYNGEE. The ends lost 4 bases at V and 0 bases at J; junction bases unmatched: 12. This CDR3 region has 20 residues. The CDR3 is CASSIRPGTSGDSGANVLTF. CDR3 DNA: TGTGCCAGCAGCATCCGCCCCGGGACTAGCGGTGACTCTGGGGCCAACGTCCTGACTTTC. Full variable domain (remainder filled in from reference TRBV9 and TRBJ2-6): DSGVTQTPKHLITATGQRVTLRCSPRSGDLSVYWYQQSLDQGLQFLIQYYNGEERAKGNILERFSAQQFPDLHSELNLSSLELGDSALYFCASSIRPGTSGDSGANVLTFGAGSRLTVL.

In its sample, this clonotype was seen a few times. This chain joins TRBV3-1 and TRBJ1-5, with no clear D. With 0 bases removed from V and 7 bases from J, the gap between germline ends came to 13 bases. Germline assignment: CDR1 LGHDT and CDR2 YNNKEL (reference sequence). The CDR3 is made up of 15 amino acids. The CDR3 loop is CASSQDRTVGQPQHF. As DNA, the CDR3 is TGTGCCAGCAGCCAAGATCGGACCGTGGGGCAGCCCCAGCATTTT.

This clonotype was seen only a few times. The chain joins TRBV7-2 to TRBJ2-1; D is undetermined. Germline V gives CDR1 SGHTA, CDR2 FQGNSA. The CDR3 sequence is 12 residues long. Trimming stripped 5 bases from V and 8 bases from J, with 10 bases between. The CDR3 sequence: CASSPTRYEQFF. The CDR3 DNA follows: TGTGCCAGCAGCCCAACGAGGTATGAGCAGTTCTTC.

CDR3 region: CSASTTSGIQDEQFF. The CDR3, as DNA: TGCAGTGCTAGTACGACTAGCGGGATTCAGGATGAGCAGTTCTTC. J is TRBJ2-1 and V is TRBV20-1; 11 bases line up with TRBD2. The CDR3 length is 15 residues. V was pared by 3 bases and J by 8 bases, with 9 bases of the junction left unmatched. Germline values: CDR1 DFQATT, CDR2 SNEGSKA (reference sequence).

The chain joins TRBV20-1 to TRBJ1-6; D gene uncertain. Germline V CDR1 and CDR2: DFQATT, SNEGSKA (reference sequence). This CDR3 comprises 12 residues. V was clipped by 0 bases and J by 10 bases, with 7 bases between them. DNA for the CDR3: TGCAGTGCTAGAGATTGGGGATCACCCCTCCACTTT. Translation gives CSARDWGSPLHF.

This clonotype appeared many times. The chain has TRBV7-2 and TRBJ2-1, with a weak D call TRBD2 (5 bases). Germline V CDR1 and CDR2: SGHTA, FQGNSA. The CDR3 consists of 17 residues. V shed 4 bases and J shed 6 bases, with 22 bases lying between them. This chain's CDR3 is CASSSPSLAGAINEQFF. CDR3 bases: TGTGCCAGCAGCTCCCCATCTTTGGCGGGTGCGATCAATGAGCAGTTCTTC. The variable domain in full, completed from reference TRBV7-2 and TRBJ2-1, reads GAGVSQSPSNKVTEKGKDVELRCDPISGHTALYWYRQSLGQGLEFLIYFQGNSAPDKSGLPSDRFSAERTGGSVSTLTIQRTQQEDSAVYLCASSSPSLAGAINEQFFGPGTRLTVL.

The CDR3 sequence is CATSRDRGWGGGIYGNQPQHF. The CDR3 nucleotides read TGTGCCACCAGCAGAGATCGGGGGTGGGGCGGCGGGATATATGGCAATCAGCCCCAGCATTTT. The gene calls are TRBV15 and TRBJ1-5, with D possibly matching TRBD1 (5 bases). Germline CDR1 LNHNV, CDR2 YYDKDF (reference sequence). This CDR3 spans 21 amino acids. Trimming removed 0 bases at V and 2 bases at J, with 26 bases between.

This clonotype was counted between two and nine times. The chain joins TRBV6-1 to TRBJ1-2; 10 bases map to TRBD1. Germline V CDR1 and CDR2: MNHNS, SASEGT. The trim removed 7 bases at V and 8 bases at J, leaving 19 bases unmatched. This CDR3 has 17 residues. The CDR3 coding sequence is TGTGCCAGCAAAAACTCTCCCACCGGGACAGGGGACGACGGCTACACCTTC. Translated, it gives CASKNSPTGTGDDGYTF.

CDR3 sequence (DNA): TGTGCCAGCAGGAAATTCCCCGGGACTAGCGCCACCGGGGAGCTGTTTTTT. It encodes CASRKFPGTSATGELFF. This rearrangement joins TRBV6-1 to TRBJ2-2; the match to TRBD2 covers 10 bases. This CDR3 spans 17 amino acids. Germline V gene sequence: CDR1 MNHNS, CDR2 SASEGT. Trimming cost V 6 bases and J 4 bases; bases outside gene matches: 11.